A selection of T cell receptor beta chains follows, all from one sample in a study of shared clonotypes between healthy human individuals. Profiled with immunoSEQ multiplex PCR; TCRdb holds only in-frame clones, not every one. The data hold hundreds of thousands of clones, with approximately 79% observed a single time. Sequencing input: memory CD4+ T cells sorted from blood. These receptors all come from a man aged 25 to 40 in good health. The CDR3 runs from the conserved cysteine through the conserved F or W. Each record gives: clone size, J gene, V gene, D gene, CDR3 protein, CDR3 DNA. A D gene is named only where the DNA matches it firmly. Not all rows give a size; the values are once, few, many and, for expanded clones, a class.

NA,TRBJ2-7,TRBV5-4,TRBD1,CASSLDRDYEQYF,TGTGCCAGCAGCCTCGACAGGGACTACGAGCAGTACTTC
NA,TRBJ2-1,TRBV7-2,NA,CASSLRQGLFF,TGTGCCAGCAGCTTAAGGCAGGGACTGTTCTTC
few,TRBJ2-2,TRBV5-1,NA,CASSPMTSSNTGELFF,TGCGCCAGCAGCCCAATGACGTCGTCGAACACCGGGGAGCTGTTTTTT
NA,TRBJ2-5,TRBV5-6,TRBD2,CASSLGLAGGPGAQYF,TGTGCCAGCAGCTTGGGACTAGCGGGTGGCCCCGGAGCCCAGTACTTC
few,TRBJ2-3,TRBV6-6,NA,CASSPSVRGTQYF,TGTGCCAGCAGTCCTTCGGTCAGAGGTACGCAGTATTTT
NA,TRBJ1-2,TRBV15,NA,CATSGGGLRGGYTF,TGTGCCACCAGCGGAGGCGGCCTCCGGGGTGGCTACACCTTC
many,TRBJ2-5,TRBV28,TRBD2,CASSLPSGLFGYQETQYF,TGTGCCAGCAGTCTCCCTAGCGGGCTTTTCGGGTACCAAGAGACCCAGTACTTC
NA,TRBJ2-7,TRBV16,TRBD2,CASSQKMGLAGFYEQYF,TGTGCCAGCAGCCAAAAAATGGGACTAGCGGGTTTCTACGAGCAGTACTTC
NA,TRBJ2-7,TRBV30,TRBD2,CAFYAGAIYEQYF,TGTGCCTTTTACGCGGGAGCCATCTACGAGCAGTACTTC
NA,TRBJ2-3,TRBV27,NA,CASRPWTNTDTQYF,TGTGCCAGCAGGCCCTGGACTAATACAGATACGCAGTATTTT
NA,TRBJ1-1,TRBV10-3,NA,CAISESIYPEAFF,TGTGCCATCAGTGAGTCGATTTACCCTGAAGCTTTCTTT